The sequence of this T cell receptor (beta chain) was determined in a study of T cell responses to AZD1222 COVID-19 vaccine. TCRdb keeps only in-frame clones here, not all; method: immunoSEQ multiplex PCR. The sample carries tens of thousands of clones, roughly 90% recorded once. The V gene's germline CDR1 is LNHDA and CDR2 SQIVND (reference sequence). The CDR3 is 17 amino acids. The V and J ends lost 6 bases and 1 base, in that order; junction bases with no gene match: 14. In the case of this clone: Its antigen is still unknown.

Overall study results and limits: After two AZD1222 doses, spike-specific TCR breadth and depth rose versus day 0. Repertoire sampling occurred only after the peak T cell response. Clonal diversity was possibly underestimated, and white British individuals and females predominated among donors.

The sequences come from peripheral blood, collected on day 0 of AZD1222 vaccination. The clonotype comes from an adult in good health. This chain uses TRBV19 with TRBJ1-1; 7 nucleotides match TRBD1. The CDR3 region has the DNA TGTGCCAGTAGCCTCGCCCACAGGGGTTCACGGAACACTGAAGCTTTCTTT. It codes for CASSLAHRGSRNTEAFF.